This TCR beta chain was sequenced in a study of blood T cell repertoires in COVID-19. This clone has just a few counts. The CDR3 spans 14 residues. Germline-derived CDR1 and CDR2 are SGHDT and YYEEEE. V was pared by 0 bases and J by 7 bases, with 14 bases between. Libraries were prepared by immunoSEQ multiplex PCR; TCRdb keeps only in-frame clonotypes and omits some of them. The sample yields 150,000 to 200,000 clones, 70% to 85% seen once. The chain couples TRBV5-6 to TRBJ2-7, with D possibly being TRBD1 (6 bases). The TCR comes from a woman older than 75 with acute or convalescent COVID-19. Sequenced sample: peripheral blood. The CDR3 reads CASSLEAGVGEQYF. The CDR3 coding sequence is TGTGCCAGCAGCTTGGAGGCAGGGGTGGGAGAGCAGTACTTC.